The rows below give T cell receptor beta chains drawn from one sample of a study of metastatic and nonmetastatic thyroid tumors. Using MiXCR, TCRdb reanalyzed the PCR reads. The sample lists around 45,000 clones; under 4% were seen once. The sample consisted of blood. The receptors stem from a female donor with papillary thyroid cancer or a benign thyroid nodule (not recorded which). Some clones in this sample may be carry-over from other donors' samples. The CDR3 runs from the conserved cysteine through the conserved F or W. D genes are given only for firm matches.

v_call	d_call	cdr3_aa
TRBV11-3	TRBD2	CANSLGGLAGGNEQFF
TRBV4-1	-	CASSKGSFLDTQYF
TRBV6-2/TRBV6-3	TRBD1	CASSNFMGDSSYEQYF
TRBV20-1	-	CSARPRNTGELFF
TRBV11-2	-	CASSSRGNKGTDTQYF
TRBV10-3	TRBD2	CAIRRAGANTGELFF
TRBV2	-	CAIQRDRITGELFF
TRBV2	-	CASSELASETGEQYF
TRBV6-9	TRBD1	CASSSRTGGNEKLFF
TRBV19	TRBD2	CASSGSRLAGGKNNEQFF
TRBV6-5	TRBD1	CASSYSGTGGTGYTF
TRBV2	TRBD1	CASKGVYRGHEQYF
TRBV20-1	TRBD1	CSARAPRQGGNYGYTF
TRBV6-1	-	CASSEKGRYGYTF
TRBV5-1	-	CASSRQGNQPQHF
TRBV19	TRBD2	CASSFGTKNTGELFF
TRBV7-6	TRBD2	CASSLFAGGPSEQYF
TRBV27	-	CASSLSLGQRSYEQYF
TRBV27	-	CASSLGRADGELFF
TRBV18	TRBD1	CASSDPGQGTYNEQFF
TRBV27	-	CASSFSGARTEAFF
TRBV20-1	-	CSASDGGNEKLFF
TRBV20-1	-	CSARDNTGNSNQPQHF
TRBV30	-	CAWDKGSYNSPLHF
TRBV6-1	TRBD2	CASSAGLVNEQFF
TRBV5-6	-	CASSLWASEKLFF
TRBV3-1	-	CASSPTPTSGYTF
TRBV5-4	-	CASSLFDPTAPYEQYF
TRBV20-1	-	CSARGVGMNTGELFF
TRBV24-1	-	CATSDPQGHQETQYF
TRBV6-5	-	CASSYSRYNEQFF
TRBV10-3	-	CAISEDGSEAFF
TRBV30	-	CAWGRAYYGYTF
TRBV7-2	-	CASSLSMRNTEAFF
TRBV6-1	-	CASKDSTNTGELFF
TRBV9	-	CASSGNRVNYGYTF
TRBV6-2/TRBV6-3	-	CATEAAYGYTF
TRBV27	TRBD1	CASSSTGFLDTQYF
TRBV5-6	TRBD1	CASSDGQAVPYNEQFF
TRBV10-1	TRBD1	CASSPLGTGNNEQFF
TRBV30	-	CAYGGALLGYTF
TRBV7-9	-	CASSPGWEQYF
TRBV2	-	CASQKLELEQFF
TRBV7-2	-	CASSLSRDFSSYNSPLHF
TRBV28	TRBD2	CASSLLAGAGSYNEQFF